These 28 T cell receptor beta chains share one sample of origin, sequenced in a study of blood T cells in healthy people across ages. Using a J-beta primer mix together with a sample-barcoded 5' primer, a second PCR was run for roughly 7 to 12 cycles. TCRdb independently ran MiXCR on the 5' RACE reads; one entry per CDR3 protein. Of 550,000 to 650,000 distinct CDR3 sequences detected, around a quarter appear once; the ten largest clones hold about 3.3%. This sample was shared with a second study, whose subject was T cells of mothers and their children.

The sample was blood. The receptors were gathered from a boy between 2 and 15 years old in good health.

CDR3 region: CSVEVDETLSYEQYF. Here the CDR3 DNA reads TGCAGCGTTGAAGTTGACGAGACGCTCAGCTACGAGCAGTACTTC. The chain uses TRBV29-1 and TRBJ2-1; D call uncertain. Matching the DNA end better, TRBJ2-7 makes the J call doubtful. The CDR3 loop spans 15 amino acids. The germline V gene has CDR1 SQVTM and CDR2 ANQGSEA.

This clonotype was picked up many times. J is TRBJ2-3 and V is TRBV10-1; TRBD2 might be the D (5 bases). Per germline, CDR1 WNHNN and CDR2 SYGVQD (reference sequence). Trimming removed 0 bases at V and 10 bases at J, with 11 bases between. CDR3 size: 13 residues. CDR3 DNA sequence: TGCGCCAGCAGTGAGTCAGGCGAGGGTCCGCAGTATTTT. Protein sequence: CASSESGEGPQYF.

This chain uses TRBV7-2 with TRBJ2-1; 10 bases are shared with TRBD2. CDR1 and CDR2 from the germline V gene are SGHTA and FQGNSA. V was pared by 5 bases and J by 10 bases, with 2 bases of the junction left unmatched. The CDR3 loop spans 12 amino acids. This CDR3 is CASSLSGGEQFF. The CDR3 nucleotides are TGTGCCAGCAGCCTTAGCGGGGGGGAGCAGTTCTTC. Looking up the rest from reference TRBV7-2 and TRBJ2-1 gives the full variable domain: GAGVSQSPSNKVTEKGKDVELRCDPISGHTALYWYRQSLGQGLEFLIYFQGNSAPDKSGLPSDRFSAERTGGSVSTLTIQRTQQEDSAVYLCASSLSGGEQFFGPGTRLTVL.

Remarks on this clonotype: A read error may explain this, as a much larger clone is one base away. V and J are TRBV12-3 or TRBV12-4 and TRBJ1-1, with 7 nucleotides matching TRBD1. J gave up 1 base and V 7 bases, and 6 bases lay outside the gene matches. The CDR3 is 14 amino acids. DNA of the CDR3: TGTGCCAGCAAAAGTACAGGGGAGAACACTGAAGCTTTCTTT. Translating it yields CASKSTGENTEAFF.

This clonotype was found many times. This chain links TRBV5-1 with TRBJ1-2; TRBD1 matches at 9 bases. Germline CDR1 SGHRS, CDR2 YFSETQ. J was trimmed by 10 bases and V by 4 bases; bases with no gene match: 11. This CDR3 contains 14 residues. As DNA, the CDR3 is TGCGCCAGCAGCCCGGGACAGGGTCGGGAGCCCTACACCTTC. This gives the protein CASSPGQGREPYTF.

The chain employs TRBV7-8 and TRBJ2-3; TRBD2 is a possible D gene (5 bases). V lost 2 bases and J lost 2, with 8 bases in between. The length of the CDR3 is 14 residues. Germline CDR1 reads SGHVS; CDR2 reads FQNEAQ. In DNA, the CDR3 is TGTGCCAGCAGCTTAAAGCGGCTCACAGATACGCAGTATTTT. This gives the protein CASSLKRLTDTQYF. Using reference TRBV7-8 and TRBJ2-3 for the parts outside the CDR3, the full variable domain is GAGVSQSPRYKVAKRGQDVALRCDPISGHVSLFWYQQALGQGPEFLTYFQNEAQLDKSGLPSDRFFAERPEGSVSTLKIQRTQQEDSAVYLCASSLKRLTDTQYFGPGTRLTVL.

The chain joins TRBV7-6 to TRBJ1-3, with D perhaps matching TRBD1 (5 bases). Trimming cost V 4 bases and J 0 bases, with 10 bases left between them. CDR1 and CDR2 from the germline V gene are SGHVS and FNYEAQ. CDR3 length: 15 residues. CDR3 loop: CASSSGGVSGNTIYF. The CDR3 coding sequence is TGTGCCAGCAGCTCGGGGGGGGTCTCTGGAAACACCATATATTTT.

This clonotype was seen only once. The rearrangement links TRBV10-3 to TRBJ2-7, with 10 positions matching TRBD1. The CDR3 is 14 amino acids. Losses at the gene ends were 6 bases for V and 6 bases for J; bases not matched to a gene: 8. The V gene's germline CDR1 is ENHRY and CDR2 SYGVKD. The CDR3 DNA sequence: TGTGCCATCAGGTCCGGGACAGGGGACCTCGAGCAGTACTTC. Encoded protein: CAIRSGTGDLEQYF.

J is TRBJ2-3 and V is TRBV7-2, with D maybe TRBD1 (6 bases). Germline CDR1 is SGHTA and CDR2 is FQGNSA. V gave up 2 bases and J gave up 5 bases, with 14 bases separating them. This CDR3 comprises 15 residues. The chain's CDR3 is CASSLYGGPGDTQYF. The CDR3 bases are TGTGCCAGCAGCTTATATGGGGGCCCCGGAGATACGCAGTATTTT.

This clonotype was seen ten or more times. J is TRBJ1-2 and V is TRBV4-3, with D perhaps TRBD1 (5 bases). The CDR3 covers 14 residues. Germline assignment: CDR1 LGHNA and CDR2 YSLEER. The germline V and J ends were trimmed by 4 bases and 7 bases, with 16 bases remaining between them. The CDR3 here is CASSPRRVGFGYTF. CDR3 nucleotide sequence: TGCGCCAGCAGCCCGCGCAGGGTGGGGTTTGGCTACACCTTC.

J is TRBJ1-2 and V is TRBV12-3 or TRBV12-4, with a possible D match to TRBD1 (5 bases). V dropped 6 bases and J dropped 0 bases, with 17 bases sitting between them. CDR3 length: 16 residues. The CDR3 spells CASRGNRSKSNYGYTF. CDR3 DNA sequence: TGTGCCAGCAGGGGGAACAGGAGTAAATCTAACTATGGCTACACCTTC.

There are a few counts of this clonotype. The V call is TRBV6-2 or TRBV6-3, the J call TRBJ2-5; tentatively, D is TRBD1 (5 bases). The closer fit of TRBJ2-1 to the DNA end suggests the J call may be wrong. CDR3 length: 14 amino acids. Per germline, CDR1 MNHEY and CDR2 SVGEGT. CDR3 DNA sequence: TGTGCCAGCAGTTACGTCCCAGGGCGTAGGGAGCAGTTCTTC. Residues: CASSYVPGRREQFF.

V and J are TRBV7-9 and TRBJ2-5, with TRBD2 as a possible D gene (5 bases). Per germline, CDR1 SEHNR and CDR2 FQNEAQ (reference sequence). The germline V and J ends were trimmed by 5 bases and 1 base, with 17 bases remaining between them. CDR3 length: 16 amino acids. CDR3 nucleotide sequence: TGTGCCAGCAGCGCCGGCGGGTCCCCCCTCCAAGAGACCCAGTACTTC. Translated, it gives CASSAGGSPLQETQYF.

V gene TRBV10-1 combines with J gene TRBJ2-3; D uncertain. This CDR3 region has 13 residues. CDR1 WNHNN and CDR2 SYGVQD come from the germline V gene (reference sequence). V gave up 3 bases and J gave up 10 bases, with 14 bases separating them. CDR3 sequence (DNA): TGCGCCAGCAGTGACGTTGTTTCGGGCGCGCAGTATTTT. The encoded protein is CASSDVVSGAQYF.

The gene calls are TRBV11-2 and TRBJ1-1, with D maybe TRBD1 (5 bases). The CDR3 consists of 14 residues. Trimming took off 5 bases at V and 2 bases at J, with 12 bases between the two ends. The germline V gene has CDR1 SGHAT and CDR2 FQNNGV. DNA for the CDR3: TGTGCCAGCAGCCGCGGGGCAATTAACACTGAAGCTTTCTTT. This sequence encodes CASSRGAINTEAFF.

This clonotype was detected a few times. The V gene is TRBV5-1, the J gene TRBJ2-5; TRBD1 might be the D (6 bases). The J call may be mistaken, given a closer DNA end match to TRBJ2-7. The CDR3 has 14 amino acids. Germline V gene lookup returns CDR1 SGHRS and CDR2 YFSETQ. The CDR3 DNA sequence: TGCGCCAGCAGCTTGGACAGGGCCACCTACGAGCAGTACTTC. Translating gives CASSLDRATYEQYF.

V is TRBV7-9 and J is TRBJ1-2, with D tentatively TRBD1 (5 bases). CDR1 is SEHNR and CDR2 is FQNEAQ in the germline V gene (reference sequence). The V end was cut by 8 bases, the J end by 2 bases, with 18 bases between. The CDR3 has 15 amino acids. CDR3 sequence reads: CASGRGEFGNYGYTF. The CDR3 DNA follows: TGTGCCAGCGGACGGGGCGAATTCGGGAACTATGGCTACACCTTC.

This chain links TRBV20-1 with TRBJ2-1; 10 bases agree with TRBD2. The germline CDR1 and CDR2 sequences are DFQATT and SNEGSKA (reference sequence). CDR3 size: 16 residues. V shed 0 bases, J shed 6 bases, and the junction held 8 bases outside the gene matches. CDR3 protein: CSAREILAGVINEQFF. In DNA form, the CDR3 reads TGCAGTGCTAGAGAGATTCTAGCGGGGGTCATCAATGAGCAGTTCTTC.

The J gene is TRBJ1-5, the V gene TRBV27, with no clear D. The V end lost 5 bases, the J end lost 1 base, and 12 bases lay between the germline ends. CDR3 size: 15 residues. Germline loops: CDR1 MNHEY, CDR2 SMNVEV (reference sequence). The CDR3 bases are TGTGCCAGCAGTCGACTCCCAGGCAGCAATCAGCCCCAGCATTTT. Protein sequence: CASSRLPGSNQPQHF.

This chain links TRBV4-3 with TRBJ2-2; TRBD2 matches at 8 bases. The trim removed 0 bases at V and 0 bases at J, leaving 6 bases unmatched. Germline V gene data show CDR1 as LGHNA and CDR2 as YSLEER. The CDR3 covers 18 residues. CDR3: CASSQEHPAGANTGELFF. The CDR3 DNA sequence: TGCGCCAGCAGCCAAGAACACCCAGCGGGAGCGAACACCGGGGAGCTGTTTTTT.

The chain carries TRBV9 and TRBJ2-1, with D perhaps TRBD1 (5 bases). The germline gives CDR1 SGDLS, CDR2 YYNGEE. The CDR3 has 16 residues. V lost 3 bases and J 2 bases, leaving 15 bases between the germline ends. Written as DNA, the CDR3 is TGTGCCAGCAGCGCTGGACACCAAGGGACCTACAATGAGCAGTTCTTC. This sequence encodes CASSAGHQGTYNEQFF.

The chain joins TRBV5-1 to TRBJ2-1; either TRBD1 or TRBD2 may fit D (6 bases each). The J call could be wrong; TRBJ2-7 is a better fit for the DNA end. The CDR3 is 18 residues long. The germline gives CDR1 SGHRS, CDR2 YFSETQ. CDR3 sequence: CASSRNRVWDFSMNEQYF. Here the CDR3 DNA reads TGCGCCAGCAGCCGTAACAGGGTCTGGGACTTCTCGATGAACGAGCAGTACTTC.

The chain links TRBV9 to TRBJ2-3; D call uncertain. Looked up from germline, CDR1 is SGDLS and CDR2 is YYNGEE. V lost 3 bases and J lost 5, with 7 bases in between. This CDR3 is 12 amino acids long. The CDR3 is CASSGGEDTQYF. The CDR3 bases are TGTGCCAGCAGCGGTGGAGAAGATACGCAGTATTTT.

The genes are TRBV20-1 and TRBJ1-6, with D perhaps TRBD1 (5 bases). The CDR3 is 13 amino acids. The germline CDR1 and CDR2 sequences are DFQATT and SNEGSKA (reference sequence). Trimming removed 6 bases from V and 8 bases from J, with 14 bases in between. CDR3 nucleotides: TGCAGTGCCGCGGGTGGGGGATATTCACCCCTCCACTTT. It specifies CSAAGGGYSPLHF.

The chain uses TRBV20-1 and TRBJ1-1; no reliable D call. Germline V CDR1 and CDR2: DFQATT, SNEGSKA (reference sequence). CDR3 length equals 13 residues. Trimming removed 1 base from V and 1 base from J, with 7 bases in between. CDR3 DNA sequence: TGCAGTGCTAGAGTGTATGGGAACACTGAAGCTTTCTTT. Translation gives CSARVYGNTEAFF.

V usage is TRBV7-2 and J usage is TRBJ2-1; D is unresolved. The CDR3 totals 12 residues. The germline V and J ends were trimmed by 5 bases and 10 bases, with 12 bases remaining between them. Germline CDR1 is SGHTA and CDR2 is FQGNSA. The chain's CDR3 is CASSPEGWEQFF. The CDR3 DNA sequence: TGTGCCAGCAGCCCCGAAGGGTGGGAGCAGTTCTTC.

This clonotype was counted only a few times. The rearrangement links TRBV12-3 or TRBV12-4 to TRBJ2-3, with a possible D match to TRBD2 (5 bases). The CDR3 has 14 residues. Trimming cost V 2 bases and J 3 bases, with 9 bases left between them. CDR3 sequence (DNA): TGTGCCAGCAGTTTATCCGGGGTGACAGATACGCAGTATTTT. Its protein is CASSLSGVTDTQYF.

This clonotype came up a few times. The chain joins TRBV9 to TRBJ2-5; D unclear. The J call is uncertain, as TRBJ2-7 better fits the DNA end. The CDR3 extends over 14 amino acids. Looked up from germline, CDR1 is SGDLS and CDR2 is YYNGEE. The CDR3 reads CASSVGWTEDEQYF. The CDR3 nucleotides read TGTGCCAGCAGCGTAGGATGGACGGAAGACGAGCAGTACTTC.